The clone carrying this TCR beta chain appeared a few times. The antigen is not known. Libraries were prepared by immunoSEQ multiplex PCR; TCRdb keeps only in-frame clonotypes and omits some of them. Of about 64,000 clones in the sample, about 74% are singletons; the top ten hold approximately 4.8%. The sample's time point: week 35, safety follow-up. One vaccine dose held 300 ug of mutant IDH1 20-mer peptide and came with topical imiquimod. Patients received eight vaccinations in weeks 1, 3, 5, 7, 11, 15, 19, 23. The data were obtained in a study of a mutant IDH1 vaccine in newly diagnosed glioma. The CDR3 spans 15 residues. Trimming removed 5 bases at V and 1 base at J, with 14 bases between. Germline V lookup: CDR1 LNHDA, CDR2 SQIVND (reference sequence).

This receptor was obtained from a man over 45 with glioma. The sequencing here drew on PBMCs, taken from a glioma patient whose treatment included an IDH1 peptide vaccine. The chain carries TRBV19 and TRBJ1-1; a weak D match, TRBD1 (5 bases). CDR3 nucleotide sequence: TGTGCCAGTAGTCTTTCCCCCGGGGCGAACACTGAAGCTTTCTTT. This gives the protein CASSLSPGANTEAFF.